A single sample is the source of the 24 T cell receptor beta chains below, sequenced in a study of blood T cells in healthy people across ages. PCR was performed a second time for about 7 to 12 cycles using a sample-barcoded 5' primer and a J-beta primer mix. TCRdb called the 5' RACE reads again in MiXCR, with one record for every CDR3 protein. The sample has hundreds of thousands of distinct CDR3 sequences; about 40% are singletons. The sample taken for sequencing was blood. These TCRs come from a woman in her fifties or sixties in good health.

The rearrangement uses TRBV7-2 and TRBJ1-2; the D is unclear. V was pared by 5 bases and J by 13 bases, with 14 bases between. Germline assignment: CDR1 SGHTA and CDR2 FQGNSA. This CDR3 region has 11 residues. This CDR3 reads CASSPVSSCTF. Written as DNA, the CDR3 is TGTGCCAGCAGCCCCGTGAGCAGCTGCACCTTC.

This clonotype was seen a handful of times. The chain is built from TRBV20-1 and TRBJ2-5, with TRBD2 as a possible D gene (7 bases). V lost 6 bases, J lost 5 bases, and 19 bases lay in between. Per germline, CDR1 DFQATT and CDR2 SNEGSKA (reference sequence). The CDR3 sequence is 14 residues long. The CDR3 sequence is CSAPPGGLGETQYF. Here the CDR3 DNA reads TGCAGTGCCCCCCCCGGGGGGCTGGGTGAGACCCAGTACTTC.

The chain recombines TRBV30 with TRBJ2-7, with a weak D call TRBD2 (7 bases). Germline loops: CDR1 GTSNPN, CDR2 SVGIG (reference sequence). The CDR3 contains 15 residues. Trimming left V 2 bases short and J 0 bases short, with 14 bases between. The CDR3 here is CAWSRGGLSSYEQYF. The DNA for the CDR3 is TGTGCCTGGAGTAGGGGGGGCTTAAGCTCCTACGAGCAGTACTTC.

The gene calls are TRBV6-2 or TRBV6-3 and TRBJ2-1; 8 bases are shared with TRBD1. Per the germline V gene, CDR1 is MNHEY and CDR2 is SVGEGT. Losses at the gene ends were 5 bases for V and 9 bases for J; bases not matched to a gene: 9. This CDR3 has 14 amino acids. The CDR3 sequence is CASSPRTGIGEQFF. The DNA for the CDR3 is TGTGCCAGCAGTCCCCGGACAGGGATAGGTGAGCAGTTCTTC.

The V and J genes are TRBV7-2 and TRBJ2-1; D uncertain. The CDR3 extends over 16 amino acids. Deletions cut 0 bases from V and 3 bases from J, with 12 bases between. Per the germline V gene, CDR1 is SGHTA and CDR2 is FQGNSA. The CDR3 loop is CASSLARRNFYNEQFF. The CDR3 coding sequence is TGTGCCAGCAGCTTAGCGCGCAGAAACTTCTACAATGAGCAGTTCTTC.

V usage is TRBV7-3 and J usage is TRBJ2-2; D is ambiguous. The germline V gene encodes CDR1 SGHTA and CDR2 FQGTGA. The CDR3 runs to 15 residues. V was clipped by 6 bases and J by 0 bases, with 11 bases between them. The CDR3 DNA sequence: TGTGCCAGCAGGACCTCCCCTTCGAACACCGGGGAGCTGTTTTTT. Protein product: CASRTSPSNTGELFF.

This clonotype was observed a few times. V usage is TRBV20-1 and J usage is TRBJ2-5; 12 bases line up with TRBD2. Trimming at V came to 1 base and at J to 5 bases, leaving 2 bases not matched to a gene. Germline CDR1 is DFQATT and CDR2 is SNEGSKA (reference sequence). The CDR3 length is 14 residues. As DNA, the CDR3 is TGCAGTGCTAGAGGACTAGCGGGAGATGAGACCCAGTACTTC. It is translated as CSARGLAGDETQYF.

Points on this clonotype: The junction departs from germline at one end; a sequencing error may be responsible. The chain employs TRBV24-1 and TRBJ2-4; D might be TRBD1 (6 bases). The CDR3 loop spans 17 amino acids. CDR1 is KGHDR, CDR2 SFDVKD, per germline. CDR3: CATGDDTGPLAKNIQYF. CDR3 in DNA: TGTGCCACCGGTGATGATACAGGGCCCCTAGCCAAAAACATTCAGTACTTC.

This clonotype was recorded a few times. The V and J genes are TRBV10-3 and TRBJ2-1; 7 nucleotides align to TRBD2. The CDR3 loop spans 15 amino acids. V was pared by 3 bases and J by 5 bases, with 7 bases of the junction left unmatched. Germline V gives CDR1 ENHRY, CDR2 SYGVKD. CDR3 nucleotide sequence: TGTGCCATCAGTGAAGCGGGACTACATAACAATGAGCAGTTCTTC. Its translation: CAISEAGLHNNEQFF.

J is TRBJ2-7 and V is TRBV10-2, with TRBD2 matching over 13 bases. This CDR3 has 16 residues. The trim removed 4 bases at V and 6 bases at J, leaving 9 bases unmatched. Looked up from germline, CDR1 is WSHSY and CDR2 is SAAADI. As DNA, the CDR3 is TGCGCCAGCAGTGCCTACGTGGGACTAGCGGGGCGCGAGCAGTACTTC. Its protein is CASSAYVGLAGREQYF.

The chain employs TRBV5-1 and TRBJ2-4, with 10 bases matching TRBD1. There are 18 residues in the CDR3. The V gene end was trimmed by 5 bases and the J gene end by 0 bases; junction bases not matched to a gene: 11. Germline assignment: CDR1 SGHRS and CDR2 YFSETQ. The CDR3 coding sequence is TGCGCCAGCAGGGACATATCCGGGACAGGGGAAGCCAAAAACATTCAGTACTTC. Translated: CASRDISGTGEAKNIQYF.

Comment on this clonotype: Relative to the germline gene, one junction end is altered; a read error may explain this. The gene calls are TRBV19 and TRBJ2-6, with a weak D call TRBD1 (5 bases). The V gene's germline CDR1 is LNHDA and CDR2 SQIVND (reference sequence). There are 18 residues in the CDR3. The CDR3 DNA reads TGTGCCAGTCTGAACCGGGTTCCTGGGGCCTCTGGGCCCAACGTCCTGACTTTC. Translation: CASLNRVPGASGPNVLTF.

This clonotype has only a few counts. V and J are TRBV7-2 and TRBJ2-5; no firm D call. Germline CDR1 and CDR2: SGHTA and FQGNSA. The CDR3 length is 13 residues. Between the trimmed V and J ends, which lost 4 bases and 0 bases, there was a span of 6 bases. The CDR3 sequence: CASSSLDQETQYF. As DNA, the CDR3 is TGTGCCAGCAGCTCCCTAGACCAAGAGACCCAGTACTTC.

This clonotype was counted ten times or more. The chain couples TRBV3-1 to TRBJ2-5; TRBD2 aligns across 10 bases. CDR1 and CDR2 from the germline V gene are LGHDT and YNNKEL (reference sequence). This CDR3 has 16 amino acids. V lost 0 bases to trimming and J lost 1 base; unmatched junction nucleotides: 2. CDR3 nucleotide sequence: TGTGCCAGCAGCCAAGAGTTAGCGGGGGGCCAAGAGACCCAGTACTTC. This encodes CASSQELAGGQETQYF.

This clonotype was observed a handful of times. The V gene is TRBV29-1, the J gene TRBJ2-7, with 7 bases lining up with TRBD2. Germline CDR1 and CDR2: SQVTM and ANQGSEA. J lost 5 bases, V lost 7 bases, and 8 bases had no gene match. The CDR3 has 12 residues. The CDR3 DNA reads as TGCAGCGGAGGCGGGAGTCGGAACGAGCAGTACTTC. Translating gives CSGGGSRNEQYF.

The chain couples TRBV24-1 to TRBJ1-1; D uncertain. This CDR3 has 12 residues. The V and J ends lost 8 bases and 1 base respectively, with 7 bases between them. The V gene's germline CDR1 is KGHDR and CDR2 SFDVKD. In DNA, the CDR3 is TGTGCCACCAACCGGGAGAACACTGAAGCTTTCTTT. Translation gives CATNRENTEAFF.

In this sample, this clonotype turned up many times. The chain uses TRBV10-3 and TRBJ2-5; the D call may be TRBD1 or TRBD2 (6 bases each). The V and J ends lost 6 bases and 8 bases respectively, with 10 bases between them. This CDR3 has 11 residues. Per germline, CDR1 ENHRY and CDR2 SYGVKD. DNA for the CDR3: TGTGCCATCAGCGGGGGCCTCACCCAGTACTTC. It specifies CAISGGLTQYF.

This clonotype was observed a few times. This chain uses TRBV6-1 with TRBJ1-2, with D possibly being TRBD1 (5 bases). V was trimmed by 7 bases and J by 2 bases, leaving 17 bases between them. Looked up from germline, CDR1 is MNHNS and CDR2 is SASEGT. The CDR3 has 15 residues. CDR3 region: CASTTTRGVNYGYTF. DNA of the CDR3: TGTGCCAGCACCACAACTCGGGGGGTCAACTATGGCTACACCTTC.

The chain is built from TRBV7-8 and TRBJ2-2; no clear D. Trimming took 2 bases from V and 3 from J, leaving 10 bases between them. Germline V gene data show CDR1 as SGHVS and CDR2 as FQNEAQ. The CDR3 has 15 amino acids. CDR3 residues: CASSLFRTHTGELFF. The CDR3 DNA follows: TGTGCCAGCAGCTTATTCCGAACGCACACCGGGGAGCTGTTTTTT.

The table lists this clonotype with a few counts. The genes are TRBV6-1 and TRBJ1-5; 7 nucleotides match TRBD1. V dropped 5 bases and J dropped 1; count of bases not matched to a gene: 5. This CDR3 has 15 amino acids. CDR1 is MNHNS and CDR2 is SASEGT in the germline V gene. CDR3 coding DNA: TGTGCCAGCAGTCGACAGGGTGAAAGCAATCAGCCCCAGCATTTT. This translates into CASSRQGESNQPQHF.

The rearrangement links TRBV5-1 to TRBJ2-3, with TRBD2 matching 9 bases. The V gene end was trimmed by 0 bases and the J gene end by 3 bases; junction bases not matched to a gene: 5. Germline V gene lookup returns CDR1 SGHRS and CDR2 YFSETQ. The CDR3 is made up of 16 amino acids. The CDR3 loop reads CASSLGVREGTDTQYF. Written as DNA, the CDR3 is TGCGCCAGCAGCTTGGGAGTGCGGGAGGGGACAGATACGCAGTATTTT.

In its sample, this clonotype was seen a few times. The chain joins TRBV10-3 to TRBJ2-3; D remains unclear. CDR1 and CDR2 (germline): ENHRY, SYGVKD. The CDR3 contains 12 residues. V lost 6 bases, J lost 2 bases, and 6 bases lay in between. In DNA form, the CDR3 reads TGTGCCATCAGGGAGATCACAGATACGCAGTATTTT. Its translation: CAIREITDTQYF.

The rearrangement uses TRBV3-1 and TRBJ2-1, with 8 bases identical to TRBD2. This CDR3 has 20 amino acids. V was clipped by 2 bases and J by 1 base; unmatched bases: 16. Looked up from germline, CDR1 is LGHDT and CDR2 is YNNKEL (reference sequence). This CDR3 reads CASSQWLGASGLGSYNEQFF. CDR3 nucleotide sequence: TGTGCCAGCAGCCAATGGCTAGGCGCTAGCGGGCTAGGGTCCTACAATGAGCAGTTCTTC.

V gene TRBV10-3 combines with J gene TRBJ2-7; 7 nucleotides match TRBD1. Germline V gives CDR1 ENHRY, CDR2 SYGVKD. The CDR3 sequence is 16 residues long. V was pared by 3 bases and J by 3 bases, with 11 bases of the junction left unmatched. CDR3 coding DNA: TGTGCCATCAGTGATCTCGGACAGGTAGGGGTCTACGAGCAGTACTTC. Translating it yields CAISDLGQVGVYEQYF.